Presented here are 9 T cell receptor beta chains from one specimen sequenced in a study of CD8+ T cells in alopecia areata. The treatment was: oral pan-JAK inhibitor, 5-10 mg twice daily. Isolated RNA was reverse transcribed into cDNA used as the sequencing template. Using immunoSEQ multiplex PCR, the repertoire was profiled, and TCRdb retains in-frame clones only, with some absent. The sample yields roughly 120,000 clones, roughly 63% seen once. The source material was CD8+ T cells sorted from blood, sampled at week 4, from a patient treated with tofacitinib. The origin of the receptors is a human donor with alopecia areata.

A few counts support this clone. V usage is TRBV2 and J usage is TRBJ2-1; 11 nucleotides agree with TRBD1. V was clipped by 5 bases and J by 2 bases; unmatched bases: 2. The CDR3 length is 15 residues. In germline, CDR1 is SNHLY, CDR2 FYNNEI. The CDR3 region has the DNA TGTGCCAGCAGTCGGGACAGGGGGACCTACAATGAGCAGTTCTTC. Its translation is CASSRDRGTYNEQFF. The whole variable domain, filled in from reference TRBV2 and TRBJ2-1, reads EPEVTQTPSHQVTQMGQEVILRCVPISNHLYFYWYRQILGQKVEFLVSFYNNEISEKSEIFDDQFSVERPDGSNFTLKIRSTKLEDSAMYFCASSRDRGTYNEQFFGPGTRLTVL.

This chain joins TRBV4-1 and TRBJ1-5; TRBD1 is a possible D gene (6 bases). The length of the CDR3 is 14 residues. The V and J ends lost 6 bases and 2 bases respectively, with 11 bases between them. Looked up from germline, CDR1 is MGHRA and CDR2 is YSYEKL. CDR3 nucleotides: TGCGCCAGCAGTCACAGGGTTGGCAATCAGCCCCAGCATTTT. Amino acids: CASSHRVGNQPQHF.

The V call is TRBV10-3, the J call TRBJ2-7; 8 positions agree with TRBD2. V trimming: 10 bases; J trimming: 0 bases; junction bases outside the gene matches: 5. The CDR3 extends over 13 amino acids. Looked up from germline, CDR1 is ENHRY and CDR2 is SYGVKD. In DNA, the CDR3 is TGTGCCACCGGCGGGGGGCTCTCCTACGAGCAGTACTTC. Translating it yields CATGGGLSYEQYF.

This chain uses TRBV30 with TRBJ2-7; D is unresolved. V lost 0 bases to trimming and J lost 4 bases, with 13 bases between them. The CDR3 covers 14 residues. Germline lookup yields CDR1 GTSNPN and CDR2 SVGIG (reference sequence). CDR3 in amino acids: CAWSVSSRIYEQYF. The CDR3 bases are TGTGCCTGGAGTGTAAGTTCCCGGATTTACGAGCAGTACTTC.

This clone was seen only a few times. The genes are TRBV23-1 and TRBJ1-5; 10 positions match TRBD1. TRBV23-1 is an open reading frame whose function is uncertain. The length of the CDR3 is 16 residues. Unmatched junction bases numbered 3, after V lost 2 bases and J lost 2 bases. The CDR3 DNA reads TGCGCCAGCAGTCAAGGGGACAGGGGCCGCAATCAGCCCCAGCATTTT. It specifies CASSQGDRGRNQPQHF.

This sequence joins TRBV4-1 and TRBJ2-1; TRBD1 agrees at 9 bases. Germline lookup yields CDR1 MGHRA and CDR2 YSYEKL. The CDR3 has 15 amino acids. Losses at the gene ends were 1 base for V and 9 bases for J; bases not matched to a gene: 7. The CDR3 loop is CASSQVIQGAGEQFF. In nucleotides, the CDR3 is TGCGCCAGCAGCCAAGTCATACAGGGGGCTGGTGAGCAGTTCTTC.

This clone was seen only a few times. The genes are TRBV5-1 and TRBJ2-7; 7 bases match TRBD1. This CDR3 region has 15 residues. Per the germline V gene, CDR1 is SGHRS and CDR2 is YFSETQ. V shed 4 bases, J shed 2 bases, and the junction held 9 bases outside the gene matches. The CDR3 DNA is TGCGCCAGCAGCCTGGTCGGGGACAGCCCCTACGAGCAGTACTTC. Translation gives CASSLVGDSPYEQYF.

This clone was picked up a small number of times. The chain carries TRBV30 and TRBJ2-1; 10 bases match TRBD1. The germline V gene encodes CDR1 GTSNPN and CDR2 SVGIG (reference sequence). CDR3 length equals 13 residues. With V trimmed by 3 bases and J by 4 bases, 0 bases remained unmatched. CDR3 DNA sequence: TGTGCCTGGAGGGACAGGGGGTACAATGAGCAGTTCTTC. Its translation is CAWRDRGYNEQFF.

The chain carries TRBV7-9 and TRBJ2-1, with D maybe TRBD1 (6 bases). The CDR3 spans 15 residues. V was clipped by 1 base and J by 6 bases, with 13 bases between them. Germline lookup yields CDR1 SEHNR and CDR2 FQNEAQ (reference sequence). The DNA for the CDR3 is TGTGCCAGCAGCTTAGTCGGGCAGGGGACCAATGAGCAGTTCTTC. Translated, it gives CASSLVGQGTNEQFF.